This TCR beta chain was sequenced during a study of blood T cell repertoires in COVID-19. Assay: immunoSEQ multiplex PCR; the TCRdb copy retains only in-frame clones and omits some. This table holds 25,000 to 30,000 clones, around 90% found once. Germline CDR1 and CDR2: SGHRS and YFSETQ. This CDR3 is built from 15 residues. The ends lost 0 bases at V and 7 bases at J; junction bases unmatched: 5. The rearrangement joins TRBV5-1 to TRBJ1-1, with 11 bases matching TRBD1. The clonotype was recovered from a human donor in a cohort sampled during active COVID-19. The sequenced sample was peripheral blood. Here the CDR3 reads CASSLVGDRGNEAFF. In DNA, the CDR3 is TGCGCCAGCAGCTTGGTGGGGGACAGGGGGAATGAAGCTTTCTTT.